This passage covers 8 T cell receptor beta chains from one sample sequenced in a study of blood T cells in healthy people across ages. Next came a second PCR, run for about 7 to 11 cycles, which used a sample-barcoded 5' primer along with a J-beta primer mix. MiXCR was run by TCRdb on the 5' RACE reads, yielding one entry per CDR3 protein. The sample consists of around 820,000 distinct CDR3 sequences, 25% of them appearing once. The same data also contributed to another study, on T cells of mothers and their children.

The sequenced sample was blood. The receptors come from a boy aged 10-17 years in good health.

This sequence joins TRBV6-1 and TRBJ2-5; no firm D call. Near its end, the DNA agrees better with TRBJ2-7, so the J call may be wrong. This CDR3 region has 16 residues. CDR1 and CDR2 from the germline V gene are MNHNS and SASEGT. CDR3 protein: CASRTPHILSSYEQYF. CDR3 nucleotide sequence: TGTGCCAGCAGGACCCCACACATTCTCAGCTCCTACGAGCAGTACTTC.

The rearrangement links TRBV11-2 to TRBJ2-5, with D perhaps given as TRBD1 or TRBD2 (5 bases each). The CDR3 is 13 amino acids. With 1 base removed from V and 5 bases from J, the gap between germline ends came to 8 bases. Germline CDR1 and CDR2: SGHAT and FQNNGV. The CDR3 sequence: CASSLVGDETQYF. CDR3 DNA sequence: TGTGCCAGCAGCTTAGTCGGGGACGAGACCCAGTACTTC.

The V gene is TRBV7-2, the J gene TRBJ2-5, with D unresolved. The CDR3 is 16 residues long. Between the trimmed V and J ends, which lost 1 base and 1 base, there was a span of 13 bases. Per the germline V gene, CDR1 is SGHTA and CDR2 is FQGNSA. The chain's CDR3 is CASSLVGPQFQETQYF. For the CDR3, the DNA is TGTGCCAGCAGCTTAGTTGGACCACAGTTCCAAGAGACCCAGTACTTC.

There are a few counts of this clonotype. The junction differs from germline at one of its ends, possibly a read error. The genes are TRBV4-3 and TRBJ2-5; D not certain. Germline V gene sequence: CDR1 LGHNA, CDR2 YSLEER. CDR3 length: 13 residues. The chain's CDR3 is CASSQSGQGTQYF. The CDR3 DNA reads TGCGCCAGCAGCCAATCGGGCCAAGGGACCCAGTACTTC.

This clonotype was seen a handful of times. The chain's CDR3 is CASSPEEGASYNEQFF. The DNA for the CDR3 is TGTGCCAGCAGTCCCGAGGAGGGGGCGTCCTACAATGAGCAGTTCTTC. This sequence joins TRBV6-2 or TRBV6-3 and TRBJ2-1; possibly TRBD1 for D (7 bases). CDR1 is MNHEY, CDR2 SVGEGT, per germline. Trimming removed 5 bases from V and 1 base from J, with 15 bases in between. The CDR3 length is 16 residues.

This clonotype was seen a single time. This chain connects TRBV20-1 to TRBJ2-1; 10 bases align to TRBD2. Judging by the DNA end, TRBJ2-5 fits better; the J call may be wrong. The CDR3 is 15 residues long. Germline lookup yields CDR1 DFQATT and CDR2 SNEGSKA (reference sequence). CDR3 in amino acids: CSARDQRGGGETQYF. DNA for the CDR3: TGCAGTGCTAGAGATCAGCGGGGGGGAGGAGAGACCCAGTACTTC.

The chain has TRBV20-1 and TRBJ2-3, with TRBD2 as a possible D gene (5 bases). V lost 3 bases and J lost 3, with 16 bases in between. CDR3 length equals 15 residues. Germline V CDR1 and CDR2: DFQATT, SNEGSKA (reference sequence). CDR3 sequence (DNA): TGCAGTGCTAGGCCCCTGGAGGAAAGAACAGATACGCAGTATTTT. This gives the protein CSARPLEERTDTQYF.

The V gene is TRBV7-8, the J gene TRBJ1-2, with a tentative D call TRBD1 (6 bases). The CDR3 loop spans 13 amino acids. Deletions cut 2 bases from V and 8 bases from J, with 12 bases between. The germline gives CDR1 SGHVS, CDR2 FQNEAQ. CDR3 protein: CASSLLPGEGYTF. In DNA form, the CDR3 reads TGTGCCAGCAGCTTATTACCAGGGGAGGGCTACACCTTC.